This T cell receptor beta chain was retrieved from a study of breast tumors, draining lymph nodes, adjacent tissues. Study-wide results and limits: Tumors had less TCR diversity than lymph nodes, more than nontumor tissue.

This CDR3 comprises 14 residues. The V segment lost 1 base and the J segment 9 bases; nucleotides outside the gene matches: 8. CDR1 DFQATT and CDR2 SNEGSKA come from the germline V gene (reference sequence). TCRdb processed the multiplex PCR reads anew with MiXCR; each CDR3 protein has one entry. The repertoire holds 50,000 to 85,000 distinct CDR3 sequences, approximately 45% seen once, with roughly 8.1% in the top ten. This clonotype has just a few counts. Its specificity is unknown. A much bigger clone sits one base away, suggesting this may be a read error. The source of this sequence is a female donor with breast cancer. Some clones in this sample may be carry-over from other donors' samples. The sample consisted of breast tumor tissue. The rearrangement links TRBV20-1 to TRBJ2-1; TRBD2 matches at 8 bases. The DNA of the CDR3 is TGCAGTGCTAGAGTGAGTAGCGGGGTTGCTGAGCAGTTCTTC. Residues: CSARVSSGVAEQFF.